These 20 T cell receptor beta chains were sequenced from one sample in a study of CD8+CD57+ T cells in acquired aplastic anemia. The template for TCR beta VDJ and CDR3 sequence profiling was genomic DNA. TCRdb re-called the reads through MiXCR, storing one row per CDR3 protein. Seen here are about 150,000 distinct CDR3 sequences, approximately 52% observed once, and the top ten hold over 9.5%. Patients included in sequencing had previously demonstrated CD8+CD57+ cell expansion by flow cytometry. Input material: sorted CD4+, CD8+, or CD8+CD57+ T cells (not recorded which) from PBMCs. The source is a human donor with aplastic anemia.

The J gene is TRBJ2-2, the V gene TRBV7-8; D gene unclear. Germline CDR1 is SGHVS and CDR2 is FQNEAQ. V dropped 8 bases and J dropped 6 bases, with 7 bases sitting between them. The CDR3 runs 11 residues. In nucleotides, the CDR3 is TGTGCCAGCGTGAGATCCGGGGAGCTGTTTTTT. It specifies CASVRSGELFF. Full variable domain (remainder filled in from reference TRBV7-8 and TRBJ2-2): GAGVSQSPRYKVAKRGQDVALRCDPISGHVSLFWYQQALGQGPEFLTYFQNEAQLDKSGLPSDRFFAERPEGSVSTLKIQRTQQEDSAVYLCASVRSGELFFGEGSRLTVL.

This clonotype has just one count. The V gene is TRBV29-1, the J gene TRBJ1-2, with TRBD1 as a possible D gene (6 bases). In germline, CDR1 is SQVTM, CDR2 ANQGSEA. The V end was cut by 4 bases, the J end by 8 bases, with 20 bases between. The CDR3 totals 14 residues. The CDR3, as DNA: TGCAGCGTTGGAGGGGGGGAGATGATGGCAGGCTACACCTTC. Translated: CSVGGGEMMAGYTF.

The chain employs TRBV2 and TRBJ2-7; D tentatively reads TRBD1 or TRBD2 (6 bases each). The length of the CDR3 is 14 residues. V lost 5 bases and J 5 bases, leaving 16 bases between the germline ends. In germline, CDR1 is SNHLY, CDR2 FYNNEI. The CDR3 region is CASSQGTQGNEQYF. The CDR3 DNA reads TGTGCCAGCAGTCAAGGGACTCAGGGGAACGAGCAGTACTTC.

The rearrangement uses TRBV25-1 and TRBJ2-3, with D perhaps matching TRBD1 (6 bases). V gave up 2 bases and J gave up 0 bases, with 15 bases separating them. The CDR3 contains 17 residues. The germline gives CDR1 MGHDK, CDR2 SYGVNS. The CDR3 is CASSEPSWGPSTDTQYF. The CDR3 DNA follows: TGTGCCAGCAGTGAACCCTCGTGGGGGCCTAGCACAGATACGCAGTATTTT. Using reference TRBV25-1 and TRBJ2-3 for the parts outside the CDR3, the full variable domain is EADIYQTPRYLVIGTGKKITLECSQTMGHDKMYWYQQDPGMELHLIHYSYGVNSTEKGDLSSESTVSRIRTEHFPLTLESARPSHTSQYLCASSEPSWGPSTDTQYFGPGTRLTVL.

The chain is built from TRBV19 and TRBJ1-1; 10 positions match TRBD1. After removal of 11 bases from V and 5 bases from J, the junction contained 20 bases not matched to a gene. The germline V gene has CDR1 LNHDA and CDR2 SQIVND (reference sequence). The CDR3 extends over 17 amino acids. Here the CDR3 reads CAVTSGQGVWVVTEAFF. The CDR3 DNA reads TGTGCCGTAACGTCAGGACAGGGGGTTTGGGTTGTAACTGAAGCTTTCTTT.

This clonotype turned up a few times. The chain is built from TRBV20-1 and TRBJ1-2; possibly TRBD1 for D (6 bases). This CDR3 spans 13 amino acids. Germline CDR1 and CDR2: DFQATT and SNEGSKA (reference sequence). V lost 2 bases to trimming and J lost 4 bases, with 11 bases between them. DNA for the CDR3: TGCAGTGCTAGAACCAGGGGAAGCTATGGCTACACCTTC. It codes for CSARTRGSYGYTF.

The chain joins TRBV20-1 to TRBJ2-3, with D possibly TRBD2 on 5 matching bases. Deletions cut 0 bases from V and 5 bases from J, with 18 bases between. CDR1 and CDR2 (germline): DFQATT, SNEGSKA (reference sequence). CDR3 length: 16 amino acids. In DNA form, the CDR3 reads TGCAGTGCTAGAGATGCGGGCCCCTCCGGCGGAGATACGCAGTATTTT. Translating it yields CSARDAGPSGGDTQYF.

This clonotype occurred many times. The rearrangement joins TRBV7-6 to TRBJ1-5; D may be TRBD1 (5 bases). This CDR3 contains 16 residues. Per germline, CDR1 SGHVS and CDR2 FNYEAQ. V dropped 1 base and J dropped 1 base, with 11 bases sitting between them. The CDR3 protein is CASSLERGESNQPQHF. The CDR3 coding sequence is TGTGCCAGCAGCTTAGAGCGGGGGGAGAGCAATCAGCCCCAGCATTTT.

In its sample, this clonotype was seen many times. The V call is TRBV12-3 or TRBV12-4, the J call TRBJ1-2; D ambiguous. Trimming took off 5 bases at V and 0 bases at J, with 13 bases between the two ends. The CDR3 runs 15 residues. CDR3 amino acids: CASSPWGSANYGYTF. DNA of the CDR3: TGTGCCAGCAGTCCCTGGGGTTCAGCTAACTATGGCTACACCTTC.

The chain has TRBV10-3 and TRBJ2-7, with D unclear. The CDR3 is made up of 15 amino acids. Trimming left V 0 bases short and J 0 bases short, with 9 bases between. Germline V CDR1 and CDR2: ENHRY, SYGVKD. The CDR3 loop reads CAISESPALSYEQYF. DNA of the CDR3: TGTGCCATCAGTGAGTCGCCAGCCCTCTCCTACGAGCAGTACTTC.

The rearrangement links TRBV24-1 to TRBJ1-5, with 9 bases aligning to TRBD1. V trimming: 10 bases; J trimming: 0 bases; junction bases outside the gene matches: 3. This CDR3 has 14 amino acids. Germline V lookup: CDR1 KGHDR, CDR2 SFDVKD. Here the CDR3 DNA reads TGTGCCACACAGGGGGCGGATAGCAATCAGCCCCAGCATTTT. Protein: CATQGADSNQPQHF.

The chain links TRBV27 to TRBJ2-3; TRBD2 matches at 11 bases. Germline CDR1 MNHEY, CDR2 SMNVEV (reference sequence). The CDR3 runs 17 residues. V was clipped by 5 bases and J by 6 bases; unmatched bases: 13. The CDR3 reads CASSHPRTSGGPDTQYF. For the CDR3, the DNA is TGTGCCAGCAGTCACCCGCGTACTAGCGGGGGACCGGATACGCAGTATTTT.

This chain uses TRBV7-2 with TRBJ2-3; D is ambiguous. CDR3 length: 13 amino acids. The V end was cut by 5 bases, the J end by 1 base, with 7 bases between. From germline, CDR1 is SGHTA and CDR2 FQGNSA. CDR3 in amino acids: CASSPLRTDTQYF. Here the CDR3 DNA reads TGTGCCAGCAGCCCCCTCCGCACAGATACGCAGTATTTT.

The chain couples TRBV4-3 to TRBJ2-7; no definite D call. Trimming removed 0 bases from V and 6 bases from J, with 15 bases in between. Germline CDR1 reads LGHNA; CDR2 reads YSLEER. This CDR3 is built from 15 residues. The CDR3 protein is CASSQEYSTQSEQYF. The CDR3 bases are TGCGCCAGCAGCCAAGAATACAGTACGCAGAGCGAGCAGTACTTC.

This clonotype was recorded at least ten times. The chain uses TRBV4-1 and TRBJ2-1; 9 bases are shared with TRBD2. From germline, CDR1 is MGHRA and CDR2 YSYEKL. V gave up 6 bases and J gave up 4 bases; unmatched junction bases: 7. The CDR3 contains 15 residues. CDR3 residues: CASSVNLAGYNEQFF. The CDR3 region has the DNA TGCGCCAGCAGTGTCAATCTAGCGGGGTACAATGAGCAGTTCTTC.

Details on this clonotype: Just one base apart from a much larger clone, this may be a read error. The chain couples TRBV6-1 to TRBJ1-2; no clear D gene. The CDR3 totals 16 residues. Trimming stripped 6 bases from V and 6 bases from J, with 23 bases between. In germline, CDR1 is MNHNS, CDR2 SASEGT. The CDR3 protein is CASSPLSFSHEHGYTF. The CDR3 DNA follows: TGTGCCAGCAGCCCACTCTCATTCAGTCACGAGCATGGCTACACCTTC.

This clonotype occurred many times. The rearrangement uses TRBV20-1 and TRBJ2-7; 8 bases are shared with TRBD1. The V gene's germline CDR1 is DFQATT and CDR2 SNEGSKA (reference sequence). V was pared by 5 bases and J by 5 bases, with 14 bases of the junction left unmatched. The CDR3 runs to 15 residues. CDR3 nucleotides: TGCAGTGCTTGGGGCCTGGACAGGGCTGGCCACGAGCAGTACTTC. This translates into CSAWGLDRAGHEQYF.

Here the CDR3 reads CASSLGEMGIGEKLFF. The CDR3 DNA reads as TGTGCCAGCAGTTTAGGAGAGATGGGGATAGGTGAAAAACTGTTTTTT. The gene calls are TRBV12-3 or TRBV12-4 and TRBJ1-4; unclear D gene. The CDR3 runs 16 residues. Trimming removed 1 base at V and 7 bases at J, with 16 bases between.

This sequence joins TRBV2 and TRBJ2-1; D is possibly TRBD1 or TRBD2 (5 bases each). The CDR3 spans 10 residues. Germline V gene sequence: CDR1 SNHLY, CDR2 FYNNEI. The ends were cut back, 6 bases at V and 9 bases at J, with 6 bases in the middle. CDR3 coding DNA: TGTGCCAGCAGGAGGGGTGAGCAGTTCTTC. Amino acids: CASRRGEQFF.

Notes on this clonotype: At one boundary the junction diverges from the germline segment, which might be a read error. The rearrangement joins TRBV18 to TRBJ2-5, with D tentatively TRBD1 or TRBD2 (7 bases each). CDR1 KGHSH and CDR2 LQKENI come from the germline V gene. The CDR3 sequence is 15 residues long. The chain's CDR3 is CVSSPPETGRETQYF. The DNA for the CDR3 is TGTGTCAGCTCACCACCGGAGACAGGGCGGGAGACTCAGTACTTC.